The T cell receptor (beta chain) under discussion was sequenced for a study of blood T cell repertoires in COVID-19. Overall study: The United States, Italy and Spain provided the acute and convalescent COVID-19 samples. The cDNA or gDNA used as material had been derived from T cells, B-cell-depleted T cells, or PBMCs.

CDR1 is LGHDT, CDR2 YNNKEL, per germline (reference sequence). V shed 2 bases, J shed 5 bases, and the junction held 4 bases outside the gene matches. This CDR3 comprises 16 residues. In the original workflow: Researchers report that nucleated cell counts were estimated from reference gene primer amplification. Profiling relied on immunoSEQ multiplex PCR, and the TCRdb table lists in-frame clones only, not all of them. The V and J calls and clone size come from that table; D and trimming were worked out from the DNA. The sample shows about 250,000 clones, around 79% of them seen only once. This TCR was recovered from a woman aged 80 or older with acute or convalescent COVID-19. This chain uses TRBV3-1 (or the pseudogene TRBV3-2) with TRBJ2-2; 11 bases are a match to TRBD2. The sample consisted of peripheral blood. The CDR3 protein is CASSQRRTSGTGELFF. The CDR3 DNA reads as TGTGCCAGCAGCCAACGAAGGACTAGCGGGACCGGGGAGCTGTTTTTT.